These 2 T cell receptor beta chains were all obtained from the same sample, sequenced in a study of blood T cell repertoires in COVID-19. Produced via immunoSEQ multiplex PCR; TCRdb's table is partial and in-frame only. In the table there are some 300,000 clones, about 82% of which are singletons. Specimen: peripheral blood. Receptors originate from a woman aged 45-65 years with active or convalescent COVID-19.

The chain has TRBV24-1 and TRBJ1-2, with 10 bases lining up with TRBD1. Trimming cost V 4 bases and J 7 bases; bases outside gene matches: 5. Germline values: CDR1 KGHDR, CDR2 SFDVKD. The CDR3 runs 14 residues. The CDR3 bases are TGTGCCACCAGTGACGCCGGGACAGGGGCTGGCTACACCTTC. Protein sequence: CATSDAGTGAGYTF.

This chain uses TRBV5-4 with TRBJ2-7; 14 bases are a match to TRBD2. With V trimmed by 4 bases and J by 7 bases, 7 bases remained unmatched. The V gene's germline CDR1 is SGHNT and CDR2 YYREEE (reference sequence). The CDR3 has 15 residues. For the CDR3, the DNA is TGTGCCAGCAGCGGCGGACTAGCGGGAGGAAAGGAGCAGTACTTC. Residues: CASSGGLAGGKEQYF.